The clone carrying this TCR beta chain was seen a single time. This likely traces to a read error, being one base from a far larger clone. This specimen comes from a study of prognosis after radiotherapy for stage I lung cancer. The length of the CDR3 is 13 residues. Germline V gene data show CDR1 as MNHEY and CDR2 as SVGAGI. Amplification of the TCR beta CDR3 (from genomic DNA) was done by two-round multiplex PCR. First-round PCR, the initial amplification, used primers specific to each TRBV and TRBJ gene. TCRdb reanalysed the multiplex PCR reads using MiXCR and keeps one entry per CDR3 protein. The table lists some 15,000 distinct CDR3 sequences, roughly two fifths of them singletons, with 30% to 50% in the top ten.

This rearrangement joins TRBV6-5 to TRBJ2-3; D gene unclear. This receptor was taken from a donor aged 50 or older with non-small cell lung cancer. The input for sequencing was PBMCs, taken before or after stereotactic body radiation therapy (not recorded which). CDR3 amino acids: CSSTKATTDTQYF. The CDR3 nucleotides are TGTTCCAGCACGAAGGCGACCACAGATACGCAGTATTTT.